The 21 T cell receptor beta chains below were found in one sample sequenced in a study of T cell responses to AZD1222 COVID-19 vaccine. Method: immunoSEQ multiplex PCR; TCRdb's copy keeps in-frame clones and lacks some. The sample holds tens of thousands of clones, around 84% seen once. Sequencing used peripheral blood, obtained on day 0 of AZD1222 vaccination. The receptors originated from an adult in good health.

The chain joins TRBV11-2 to TRBJ1-3; D is possibly TRBD1 (5 bases). Germline V gives CDR1 SGHAT, CDR2 FQNNGV. V was cut by 1 base and J by 7 bases, with 14 bases left in between. The CDR3 is 15 residues long. CDR3 coding DNA: TGTGCCAGCAGCTTAGTCTGGGACGCGGCGAACACCATATATTTT. Residues: CASSLVWDAANTIYF.

The V call is TRBV29-1, the J call TRBJ2-1; weak D call: TRBD2 (6 bases). The CDR3 is made up of 12 amino acids. Trimming stripped 1 base from V and 8 bases from J, with 9 bases between. CDR1 is SQVTM, CDR2 ANQGSEA, per germline. The CDR3: CSVEGGEDEQFF. CDR3 DNA sequence: TGCAGCGTTGAAGGTGGGGAGGATGAGCAGTTCTTC.

CDR3 in amino acids: CSVRGGLTDTQYF. For the CDR3, the DNA is TGCAGCGTACGGGGGGGGTTGACAGATACGCAGTATTTT. The chain has TRBV29-1 and TRBJ2-3; 8 bases agree with TRBD2. The CDR3 totals 13 residues. V shed 6 bases and J 3 bases; nucleotides not matched to a gene: 5. From germline, CDR1 is SQVTM and CDR2 ANQGSEA.

CDR3 sequence: CATSREAGEGDQPQHF. CDR3 DNA: TGTGCCACCAGCAGAGAGGCAGGGGAAGGGGACCAGCCCCAGCATTTT. The chain uses TRBV15 and TRBJ1-5; weak D call: TRBD1 (6 bases). The V gene lost 0 bases and the J gene lost 7 bases, with 16 bases spanning the gap. Germline V lookup: CDR1 LNHNV, CDR2 YYDKDF (reference sequence). The CDR3 totals 16 residues.

The chain combines TRBV12-3 or TRBV12-4 with TRBJ2-7; 8 bases agree with TRBD1. This CDR3 has 13 amino acids. The V gene end was trimmed by 4 bases and the J gene end by 3 bases; junction bases not matched to a gene: 2. The CDR3 is CASSSGQVYEQYF. The CDR3 bases are TGTGCCAGCAGTTCGGGACAGGTCTACGAGCAGTACTTC.

The chain uses TRBV19 and TRBJ1-6; 8 nucleotides align to TRBD1. The germline gives CDR1 LNHDA, CDR2 SQIVND (reference sequence). V lost 6 bases, J lost 8 bases, and 12 bases stayed unmatched. The CDR3 spans 16 residues. CDR3 residues: CASSHPGTGVDSPLHF. CDR3 in DNA: TGTGCCAGTAGCCATCCGGGGACAGGTGTGGATTCACCCCTCCACTTT.

The chain couples TRBV29-1 to TRBJ1-3, with no clear D. The germline V gene encodes CDR1 SQVTM and CDR2 ANQGSEA. This CDR3 comprises 15 residues. The V end was cut by 6 bases, the J end by 0 bases, with 15 bases between. CDR3 DNA: TGCAGCGTATCGGGGAGAGTCAACTCTGGAAACACCATATATTTT. This codes for CSVSGRVNSGNTIYF.

The rearrangement uses TRBV10-3 and TRBJ2-2; the D is unclear. The CDR3 extends over 15 amino acids. V was cut by 4 bases and J by 4 bases, with 13 bases left in between. Germline loops: CDR1 ENHRY, CDR2 SYGVKD. The CDR3 DNA sequence: TGTGCCATCAGTGGTATGGGGATCGCCACCGGGGAGCTGTTTTTT. Its translation is CAISGMGIATGELFF.

This chain links TRBV13 with TRBJ1-5; 7 nucleotides align to TRBD1. Germline V lookup: CDR1 PRHDT, CDR2 FYEKMQ (reference sequence). J gave up 4 bases and V 5 bases, and 5 bases lay outside the gene matches. CDR3 length: 14 residues. Written as DNA, the CDR3 is TGTGCCAGCAGCACATCGGACAGGAATCAGCCCCAGCATTTT. Its protein is CASSTSDRNQPQHF.

V usage is TRBV11-2 and J usage is TRBJ2-5; D call uncertain. Per germline, CDR1 SGHAT and CDR2 FQNNGV. V lost 5 bases and J lost 1, with 8 bases in between. The CDR3 covers 13 residues. CDR3 loop: CASSQTPQETQYF. As DNA, the CDR3 is TGTGCCAGCAGCCAGACACCCCAAGAGACCCAGTACTTC.

This clone has a single count. The chain uses TRBV19 and TRBJ1-2, with TRBD1 identical over 9 bases. The CDR3 loop spans 19 amino acids. The germline V gene encodes CDR1 LNHDA and CDR2 SQIVND (reference sequence). Losses at the gene ends were 4 bases for V and 3 bases for J; bases not matched to a gene: 18. The CDR3, as DNA: TGTGCCAGTAGTAGAGAAGCCGCCGCCGGGACAGGGACCCACTATGGCTACACCTTC. Protein sequence: CASSREAAAGTGTHYGYTF.

The V gene is TRBV3-1 (or the pseudogene TRBV3-2), the J gene TRBJ2-7; D might be TRBD2 (7 bases). CDR1 and CDR2 from the germline V gene are LGHDT and YNNKEL (reference sequence). The CDR3 sequence is 13 residues long. The V and J ends lost 4 bases and 5 bases respectively, with 12 bases between them. The CDR3 loop reads CASSPPGGHEQYF. The CDR3 DNA is TGTGCCAGCAGCCCCCCCGGGGGGCACGAGCAGTACTTC.

Only one count was recorded for this clone. The CDR3 nucleotides read TGTGCCAGCAGCTTAAGGGCTGGGGTCCCCTACGAGCAGTACTTC. Its translation is CASSLRAGVPYEQYF. The V and J genes are TRBV7-8 and TRBJ2-7; D gene uncertain. Trimming removed 2 bases at V and 2 bases at J, with 13 bases between. The CDR3 sequence is 15 residues long. Germline V gene data show CDR1 as SGHVS and CDR2 as FQNEAQ.

This clone appeared a single time. The rearrangement joins TRBV5-1 to TRBJ2-3, with 10 bases fitting TRBD1. Germline V gives CDR1 SGHRS, CDR2 YFSETQ. The CDR3 extends over 14 amino acids. The ends lost 4 bases at V and 6 bases at J; junction bases unmatched: 5. CDR3: CASSVGQGDDTQYF. In nucleotides, the CDR3 is TGCGCCAGCAGCGTTGGACAGGGGGATGATACGCAGTATTTT.

V and J are TRBV7-9 and TRBJ1-4; D unresolved. There are 13 residues in the CDR3. Trimming cost V 6 bases and J 7 bases, with 12 bases left between them. Germline-derived CDR1 and CDR2 are SEHNR and FQNEAQ (reference sequence). As DNA, the CDR3 is TGTGCCAGCAGGGCACGAATCAGTGAAAAACTGTTTTTT. Translating it yields CASRARISEKLFF.

This chain uses TRBV2 with TRBJ1-1, with 9 positions matching TRBD1. V shed 0 bases and J 5 bases; nucleotides not matched to a gene: 13. CDR3 size: 18 residues. Germline CDR1 is SNHLY and CDR2 is FYNNEI. Here the CDR3 reads CASSEALGPGTGRTEAFF. The CDR3 nucleotides read TGTGCCAGCAGTGAAGCCTTGGGACCCGGGACAGGGCGGACTGAAGCTTTCTTT.

The rearrangement uses TRBV6-5 and TRBJ2-2; 8 bases match TRBD2. This CDR3 has 13 amino acids. Germline V gene data show CDR1 as MNHEY and CDR2 as SVGAGI. This CDR3 reads CASGGRGTGELFF. In nucleotides, the CDR3 is TGTGCGAGCGGGGGTCGTGGCACCGGGGAGCTGTTTTTT.

The chain is built from TRBV3-1 (or the pseudogene TRBV3-2) and TRBJ1-2, with D tentatively TRBD1 (5 bases). Trimming removed 0 bases from V and 13 bases from J, with 12 bases in between. The CDR3 sequence is 12 residues long. In germline, CDR1 is LGHDT, CDR2 YNNKEL (reference sequence). The CDR3 here is CASSQEGVSCTF. The CDR3 nucleotides read TGTGCCAGCAGCCAAGAAGGGGTGTCTTGCACCTTC.

This clone was seen a handful of times. V is TRBV5-4 and J is TRBJ1-6; 7 bases line up with TRBD1. Germline CDR1 SGHNT, CDR2 YYREEE (reference sequence). V lost 3 bases to trimming and J lost 10 bases; unmatched junction nucleotides: 7. The CDR3 runs to 14 residues. The CDR3 region has the DNA TGTGCCAGCAGCTCCCAGGGGGTAGGGTCACCCCTCCACTTT. Its translation: CASSSQGVGSPLHF. Based on the CDR3 plus reference TRBV5-4 and TRBJ1-6, the full variable domain is ETGVTQSPTHLIKTRGQQVTLRCSSQSGHNTVSWYQQALGQGPQFIFQYYREEENGRGNFPPRFSGLQFPNYSSELNVNALELDDSALYLCASSSQGVGSPLHFGNGTRLTVT.

As DNA, the CDR3 is TGTGCCAGCACCCCTAGCGGGGGATACAATGAGCAGTTCTTC. Its protein is CASTPSGGYNEQFF. J is TRBJ2-1 and V is TRBV14; TRBD2 matches at 10 bases. CDR3 length equals 14 residues. Germline assignment: CDR1 SGHDN and CDR2 FVKESK. Trimming at V came to 7 bases and at J to 4 bases, leaving 4 bases not matched to a gene.

The gene calls are TRBV7-2 and TRBJ1-1; D gene unclear. Trimming left V 5 bases short and J 10 bases short, with 11 bases between. The CDR3 extends over 11 amino acids. Looked up from germline, CDR1 is SGHTA and CDR2 is FQGNSA. CDR3 DNA: TGTGCCAGCAGCCGGGAGTTGGGAGCTTTCTTT. Amino acid sequence: CASSRELGAFF.